The 13 T cell receptor beta chains reported below all come from one sample, sequenced in a study of human T cells and chemical hapten exposure. Indicated time point: patch test 2, 6 weeks after DPC sensitization. The treatment was: therapeutic diphenylcyclopropenone sensitization with weekly scalp DPC. TCRdb processed the RACE reads anew with MiXCR; each CDR3 protein has one entry. Here the sample spans nearly 95,000 distinct CDR3 sequences, about 11% being singletons. The specimen was whole blood, collected in connection with sensitization to the hapten diphenylcyclopropenone (DPC). The origin of the receptors is a man between 40 and 49 years old with alopecia areata. Some clones in this sample may be carry-over from other donors' samples.

The chain is built from TRBV13 and TRBJ2-6; unclear D gene. V was clipped by 6 bases and J by 0 bases, with 12 bases between them. Germline V gene data show CDR1 as PRHDT and CDR2 as FYEKMQ (reference sequence). The CDR3 has 16 amino acids. CDR3 bases: TGTGCCAGCAGACCTAGTGGCTTCTCTGGGGCCAACGTCCTGACTTTC. Protein product: CASRPSGFSGANVLTF.

The gene calls are TRBV13 and TRBJ2-7; D remains unclear. CDR3 length: 12 amino acids. Germline V gene sequence: CDR1 PRHDT, CDR2 FYEKMQ (reference sequence). The V gene lost 5 bases and the J gene lost 3 bases, with 8 bases spanning the gap. This CDR3 is CASSERDYEQYV. DNA for the CDR3: TGTGCCAGCAGCGAAAGGGACTACGAGCAGTACGTC.

The rearrangement links TRBV6-1 to TRBJ2-3, with D possibly TRBD2 on 6 matching bases. V lost 3 bases and J 2 bases, leaving 9 bases between the germline ends. CDR1 is MNHNS, CDR2 SASEGT, per germline. The CDR3 runs 14 residues. CDR3 in amino acids: CASSERGPTDTQYF. CDR3 coding DNA: TGTGCCAGCAGTGAGCGGGGACCCACAGATACGCAGTATTTT.

This clonotype was observed at least ten times. The chain is built from TRBV29-1 and TRBJ1-4, with TRBD1 identical over 10 bases. The CDR3 sequence is 14 residues long. Germline CDR1 reads SQVTM; CDR2 reads ANQGSEA. V lost 3 bases to trimming and J lost 5 bases; unmatched junction nucleotides: 3. This chain's CDR3 is CSVDSTGGNEKLFF. CDR3 DNA sequence: TGCAGCGTTGATTCGACAGGGGGCAATGAAAAACTGTTTTTT. The whole variable domain, filled in from reference TRBV29-1 and TRBJ1-4, reads SAVISQKPSRDICQRGTSLTIQCQVDSQVTMMFWYRQQPGQSLTLIATANQGSEATYESGFVIDKFPISRPNLTFSTLTVSNMSPEDSSIYLCSVDSTGGNEKLFFGSGTQLSVL.

This clonotype has more than one count but fewer than ten. CDR3 sequence: CASSLESDYGYTF. The CDR3 DNA sequence: TGTGCCAGCAGCTTAGAGTCCGATTATGGCTACACCTTC. The chain joins TRBV7-2 to TRBJ1-2; D is undetermined. The CDR3 is made up of 13 amino acids. V was shortened by 1 base and J by 5 bases, with 8 bases between the two germline ends. Germline loops: CDR1 SGHTA, CDR2 FQGNSA.

There are many counts of this clonotype. The rearrangement joins TRBV29-1 to TRBJ2-3; 7 nucleotides align to TRBD2. This CDR3 comprises 12 residues. Trimming took 4 bases from V and 8 from J; bases not matched to a gene: 6. Germline V gives CDR1 SQVTM, CDR2 ANQGSEA. Written as DNA, the CDR3 is TGCAGCGTTGGCGCTTCTAGCGGTACGCAGTATTTT. It yields the protein CSVGASSGTQYF.

This clonotype was seen a handful of times. This chain connects TRBV15 to TRBJ2-3, with 7 bases fitting TRBD2. After removal of 0 bases from V and 2 bases from J, the junction contained 5 bases not matched to a gene. The CDR3 totals 16 residues. Per the germline V gene, CDR1 is LNHNV and CDR2 is YYDKDF (reference sequence). CDR3: CATSREGSGTTDTQYF. In nucleotides, the CDR3 is TGTGCCACCAGCAGAGAGGGAAGCGGGACCACAGATACGCAGTATTTT.

A few counts support this clonotype. The V call is TRBV20-1, the J call TRBJ2-3; TRBD2 matches at 7 bases. Trimming cost V 0 bases and J 8 bases; bases outside gene matches: 11. The CDR3 extends over 15 amino acids. In germline, CDR1 is DFQATT, CDR2 SNEGSKA (reference sequence). DNA of the CDR3: TGCAGTGCTAGAGATGGGGACTACCAAAGCAGTACGCAGTATTTT. Translated: CSARDGDYQSSTQYF.

The table lists this clonotype with many counts. The genes are TRBV7-9 and TRBJ1-4; D gene unclear. In germline, CDR1 is SEHNR, CDR2 FQNEAQ (reference sequence). The CDR3 length is 14 residues. V was trimmed by 3 bases and J by 0 bases, leaving 5 bases between them. This CDR3 is CASSFRATNEKLFF. CDR3 DNA sequence: TGTGCCAGCAGCTTCAGAGCAACTAATGAAAAACTGTTTTTT.

This clonotype has a count of ten or more. The chain links TRBV19 to TRBJ1-5; 7 nucleotides line up with TRBD1. Germline V gene data show CDR1 as LNHDA and CDR2 as SQIVND (reference sequence). Germline trimming cut 2 bases from V and 3 bases from J; bases unmatched to any gene: 4. The CDR3 is made up of 15 amino acids. The chain's CDR3 is CASSIRGTDNQPQHF. The DNA of the CDR3 is TGTGCCAGTAGTATACGCGGGACAGACAATCAGCCCCAGCATTTT.

The rearrangement joins TRBV13 to TRBJ2-3; 11 nucleotides agree with TRBD1. The CDR3 totals 17 residues. The V segment lost 5 bases and the J segment 3 bases; nucleotides outside the gene matches: 10. Per the germline V gene, CDR1 is PRHDT and CDR2 is FYEKMQ (reference sequence). The CDR3 is CASSERTGGESTDTQYF. Written as DNA, the CDR3 is TGTGCCAGCAGCGAACGGACAGGGGGCGAATCGACAGATACGCAGTATTTT.

This clonotype was detected only a few times. The chain is built from TRBV6-1 and TRBJ2-3; D possibly matches TRBD1 or TRBD2 (5 bases each). CDR3 size: 15 residues. The germline gives CDR1 MNHNS, CDR2 SASEGT. The ends were cut back, 2 bases at V and 4 bases at J, with 13 bases in the middle. The CDR3 coding sequence is TGTGCCAGCAGTGAACTCTCGGGGACGTCAGATACGCAGTATTTT. Encoded protein: CASSELSGTSDTQYF.

This chain connects TRBV25-1 to TRBJ2-7; D unresolved. Germline loops: CDR1 MGHDK, CDR2 SYGVNS. This CDR3 contains 12 residues. Deletions cut 5 bases from V and 4 bases from J, with 9 bases between. CDR3 bases: TGTGCCAGCAGTCTGGAAAAGTACGAGCAGTACTTC. As protein: CASSLEKYEQYF.